This TCR beta chain is from a study of graft-versus-host responses after intestinal transplantation (dated by TCRdb to 2020 to 2023). About the study as a whole: Multivisceral, liver-intestinal, or isolated intestinal transplants were received by the recipients. All recipients received anti-thymocyte globulin induction followed by maintenance tacrolimus and steroids for about three years. Bulk TCR-beta CDR3 sequencing was used to track graft-versus-host and host-versus-graft alloreactive T cell clones in the graft, circulation and bone marrow after intestinal transplantation. To identify alloreactive clones, pre-transplant mixed lymphocyte reaction products were sequenced and compared with unstimulated pre-transplant donor and recipient T cells. The cohort enrolled 20 to 25 intestinal transplant recipients including one retransplant, and a few patients lacking pretransplant specimens were excluded. A peak of at least 4% donor T cells among recipient peripheral blood mononuclear cells was the definition used for donor T cell macrochimerism. Samples from a few later patients were sequenced in-house on an Illumina MiSeq with MiXCR processing rather than by the commercial service. What the authors observed across the whole study: High GvH to HvG T cell clonal ratios were observed in the allografts of patients with donor T cell macrochimerism. Early after transplant, peak levels of circulating GvH clones were found to be associated with declines in HvG clones. The relatively low number and heterogeneity of intestinal transplant patients limited the conclusions. GvH clones were found in recipient bone marrow, and some of the GvH clones appeared earlier in ileal mucosa or blood, which is consistent with an intestinal mucosal origin.

The library relied on the immunoSEQ multiplex PCR assay. High-throughput TCR-beta CDR3 sequencing of genomic DNA from most patients was performed by Adaptive Biotechnologies. Processing in the source paper ran as follows. Adaptive's ImmunoSEQ software was the source of the TCR sequencing data for approximately 18 patients, while three other patients were processed with MiXCR and VDJtools. CDR3 nucleotide sequences shared by donor and recipient were removed because the origin of these sequences could not be assigned. To be classed as alloreactive, a clone needed at least 2-fold expansion over unstimulated cells and a minimum CFSE-low frequency of 0.002% (template counts) or 0.001% (read counts). Clones were considered mappable if detected in sequenced pre-transplant spleen, lymph node, or MLR CFSE-low populations of the donor or recipient. The cumulative frequency of alloreactive clones was calculated as a percentage of all sequences, weighted by copy number. In its TCRdb copy, this immuneACCESS table keeps in-frame sequences only and misses some clones. Where compared with another copy, unresolved V genes explain less than half of these, and the others have no known cause. V and J calls plus clone size are reproduced from that table; the DNA served to infer D and trimming. A total of nearly 45,000 clones appear in this sample, about 91% of them only once. The leading ten clones occupy 4.4% of the sample.

Details on this clone: Its recognized antigen is unknown. Base qualities are not at hand, and no much larger clone is one base apart. In the same sample, other DNA sequences code for this CDR3.

Blood samples were collected up to 4 times in the first month after transplant and then at least monthly when available. Relative to germline, V is missing 6 bases and J is missing 1 base, with 2 bases of the junction outside any gene match. Measured from the cysteine to the phenylalanine, the CDR3 is 14 residues long. Solely the CDR3 DNA is kept, with 42 bases framed from the first base. CDR1 is given as MNHEY and CDR2 as SVGAGI, both from the germline V gene. The receptor comes from a human patient who received an intestinal transplant, so some T cells may come from the graft donor. This sequence uses TRBV6-5 and TRBJ2-7, with TRBD2 identical over 11 junction bases. The input for sequencing was PBMCs, taken 524 days after transplant. CDR3 sequence: CASSRLAGSYEQYF. The nucleotide sequence is TGTGCCAGCAGCCGACTAGCGGGATCCTACGAGCAGTACTTC.